The following is a TCR beta chain sequence with its context. Gene labels here are mouse ones. From the germline J gene comes the end of the CDR3, since the read stops 1 residue before it. Specified time point: mouse harvest day 14 after allogeneic transplant. Tail vein injection delivered 10^7 T-cell-depleted bone marrow cells and 10^6 splenic CD5+ T cells. TCRdb's copy holds only in-frame clones and misses some; the assay was immunoSEQ multiplex PCR. The data hold about 6,800 clones, with approximately 34% observed a single time. Trimming at V came to 2 bases and at J to 7 bases, leaving 8 bases not matched to a gene. The CDR3 has 16 residues. Germline CDR1 and CDR2: SGHSN and HYEKVE. This sample was taken from a study of tissue T cells after allogeneic stem cell transplantation.

The TCR was taken from a female BALB/c mouse given C57BL/6 T cells with graft-versus-host disease after an allogeneic hematopoietic cell transplant. The chain links TRBV12-1 to TRBJ2-2; 11 nucleotides align to TRBD2. Specimen: skin. This CDR3 is CASSPDWGGRDGQLYF. The CDR3 DNA, read in part, is TGTGCCAGCTCTCCCGACTGGGGGGGGCGCGACGGGCAGCTCTAC. The whole variable domain, remainder taken from reference TRBV12-1 and TRBJ2-2, is DSGVVQSPRHIIKEKGGRSVLTCIPISGHSNVVWYQQTLGKELKFLIQHYEKVERDKGFLPSRFSVQQFDDYHSEMNMSALELEDSAMYFCASSPDWGGRDGQLYFGEGSKLTVL.